This note documents a single T cell receptor (beta chain) sequence. Its target antigen remains unknown. Base qualities are not provided; no much larger clone lies one nucleotide away. These data come from a study of blood T cell repertoires in COVID-19 (TCRdb year 2020). About the full investigation: Collaborator samples came from the United States, Italy and Spain and covered acute and convalescent phases of COVID-19. The dataset comprised deeply sampled blood TCRbeta repertoires from subjects exposed to, actively infected with, or recovered from COVID-19. The prospective study material was composed of cDNA or gDNA derived from T cells, B-cell-depleted T cells, or PBMCs. Samples came from the ongoing ImmuneRACE study (first 160 participants) plus 1,254 subjects from 6 global collaborators. HLA class I and class II types, where available, came from metadata supplied by the sample provider rather than from assay-based typing. The repertoires were made available in a free public database intended to serve as a resource for research on the immune response to SARS-CoV-2. Sample metadata almost always included a de-identified subject ID, COVID-19 status, age in years and sex.

Broader findings and caveats from the paper: How much clinical and demographic metadata was included differed by source and by participant, and the metadata was provided uncurated.

The immunoSEQ Assay, a bias-controlled multiplex PCR, was used to amplify TCRbeta CDR3 regions from genomic DNA. Under the source paper's analysis protocol: The number of nucleated cells in each sample was estimated by amplification of reference gene primers within the assay. To quantify the absolute abundance of each unique TCRbeta CDR3 rearrangement, sequence reads were collapsed and filtered. For each sample, productive Simpson clonality was calculated as the square root of Simpson's diversity index over productive rearrangements. TCRdb took this table from immuneACCESS and kept in-frame rearrangements with V and J called. Such tables lack part of the clones; where checked against another copy, unresolved V genes explain under half of the gap, and the rest is unexplained. The DNA gave D and trimming, while V, J and clone size come from that table. The sample has 300,000 to 400,000 clones on record, 75% to 90% of them singletons. About 6% of the sample lies in the top ten.

The germline V gene (reference sequence) supplies CDR1 LNHDA and CDR2 SQIVND. The cysteine opens and the phenylalanine closes a CDR3 of 13 amino acids. The sequence is cut down to CDR3 DNA, 39 bases in frame from base 1. Deletion took 3 bases off V and 5 bases off J, with a span of 10 bases between the germline ends. One collaborating source in Seattle enrolled patients during active infection and followed them longitudinally through the course of disease. Each collaborating institution followed its own protocols to collect whole blood in K2EDTA tubes. For TCRbeta analysis, collaborator samples were shipped as frozen whole blood, as isolated PBMCs, or as DNA extracted from either sample type.

This clonotype originated in a woman aged 45-65 years with COVID-19, enrolled during active disease. The chain is encoded by TRBV19 joined to TRBJ2-5; matching of 5 bases hints at TRBD2 as the D gene. The sequenced material came from peripheral blood. DNA sequence: TGTGCCAGTAGTATCCTAGCTTCCGAGACCCAGTACTTC. This yields the protein CASSILASETQYF.